This entry describes one TCR beta chain. Other DNA sequences in this specimen translate into the identical CDR3. V shed 0 bases and J shed 1 base, with 4 bases lying between them. This CDR3 has 13 residues. CDR1 and CDR2 (germline): SGHRS, YFSETQ. This sample is drawn from a study of shared clonotypes between healthy human individuals. Study as a whole: CD8 memory received one plate per donor, CD8 naive two, CD4 memory three and CD4 naive three.

Libraries were prepared by immunoSEQ multiplex PCR; TCRdb keeps only in-frame clonotypes and omits some of them. The repertoire holds 1,400,000 or so clones, with approximately 98.5% as singletons. The chain joins TRBV5-1 to TRBJ2-5; D uncertain. The source of this sequence is a man aged 30-40 years in good health. Sequencing was performed on naive CD4+ T cells sorted from blood. Subset defined: CD45RA+ positively selected. CDR3 sequence: CASSLEVQETQYF. DNA for the CDR3: TGCGCCAGCAGCTTGGAAGTCCAAGAGACCCAGTACTTC.